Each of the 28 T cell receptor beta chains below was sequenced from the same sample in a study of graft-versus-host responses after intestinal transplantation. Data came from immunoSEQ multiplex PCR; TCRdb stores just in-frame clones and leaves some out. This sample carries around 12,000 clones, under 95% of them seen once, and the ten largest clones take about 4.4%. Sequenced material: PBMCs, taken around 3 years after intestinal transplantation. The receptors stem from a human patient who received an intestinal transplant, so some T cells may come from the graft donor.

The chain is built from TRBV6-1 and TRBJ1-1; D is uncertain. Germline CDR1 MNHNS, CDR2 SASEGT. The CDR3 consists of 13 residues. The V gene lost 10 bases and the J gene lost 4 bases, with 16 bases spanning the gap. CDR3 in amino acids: CATFRWWGTEAFF. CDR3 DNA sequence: TGTGCCACCTTCCGCTGGTGGGGCACTGAAGCTTTCTTT.

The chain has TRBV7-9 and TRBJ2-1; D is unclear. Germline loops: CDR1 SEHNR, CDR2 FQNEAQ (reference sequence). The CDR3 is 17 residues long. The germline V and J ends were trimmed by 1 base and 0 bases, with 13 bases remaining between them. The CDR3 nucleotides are TGTGCCAGCAGCTTAGTGGACCCACCCAGCTCCTACAATGAGCAGTTCTTC. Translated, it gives CASSLVDPPSSYNEQFF.

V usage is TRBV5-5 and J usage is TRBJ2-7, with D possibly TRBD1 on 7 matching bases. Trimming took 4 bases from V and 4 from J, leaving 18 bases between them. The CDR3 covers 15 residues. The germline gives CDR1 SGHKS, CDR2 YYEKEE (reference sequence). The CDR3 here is CASSPSGDSIYEQYF. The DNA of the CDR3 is TGTGCCAGCAGCCCCTCGGGGGACAGCATTTACGAGCAGTACTTC.

CDR3 sequence reads: CASSLRETQYF. The CDR3 DNA reads TGTGCCAGCAGCCTCAGGGAGACCCAGTACTTC. The genes are TRBV6-6 and TRBJ2-5; D gene ambiguous. This CDR3 spans 11 amino acids. Germline V gene sequence: CDR1 MNHNY, CDR2 SVGAGI (reference sequence). The germline V and J ends were trimmed by 6 bases and 5 bases, with 7 bases remaining between them.

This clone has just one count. The CDR3 loop is CASSLRAGTTTDTQYF. Written as DNA, the CDR3 is TGCGCCAGCAGTCTAAGAGCGGGGACGACCACAGATACGCAGTATTTT. The V gene is TRBV23-1, the J gene TRBJ2-3; 7 bases are a match to TRBD2. TRBV23-1 is identified as an open reading frame with a role that is uncertain. The CDR3 extends over 16 amino acids. V was clipped by 4 bases and J by 2 bases; unmatched bases: 9.

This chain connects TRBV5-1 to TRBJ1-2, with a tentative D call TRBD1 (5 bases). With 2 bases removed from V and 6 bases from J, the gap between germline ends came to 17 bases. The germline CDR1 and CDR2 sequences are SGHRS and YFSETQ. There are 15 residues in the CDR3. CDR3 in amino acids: CASSLFSGGLNGYTF. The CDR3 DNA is TGCGCCAGCAGCTTATTCAGTGGGGGATTGAATGGCTACACCTTC.

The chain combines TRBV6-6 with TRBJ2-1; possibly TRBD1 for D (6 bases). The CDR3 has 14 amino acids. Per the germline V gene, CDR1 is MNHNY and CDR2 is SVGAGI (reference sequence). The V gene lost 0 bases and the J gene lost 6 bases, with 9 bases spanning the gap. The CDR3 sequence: CASSYSLGGNEQFF. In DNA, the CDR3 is TGTGCCAGCAGTTACTCGTTAGGGGGCAATGAGCAGTTCTTC.

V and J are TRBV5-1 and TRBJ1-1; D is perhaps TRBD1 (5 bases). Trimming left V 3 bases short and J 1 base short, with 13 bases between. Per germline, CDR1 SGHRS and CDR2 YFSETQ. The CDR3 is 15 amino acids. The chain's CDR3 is CASSSLGGRNTEAFF. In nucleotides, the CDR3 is TGCGCCAGCAGCTCCCTGGGGGGGAGGAACACTGAAGCTTTCTTT. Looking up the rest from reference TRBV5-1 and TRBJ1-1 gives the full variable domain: KAGVTQTPRYLIKTRGQQVTLSCSPISGHRSVSWYQQTPGQGLQFLFEYFSETQRNKGNFPGRFSGRQFSNSRSEMNVSTLELGDSALYLCASSSLGGRNTEAFFGQGTRLTVV.

The CDR3 region is CASSLDRERRGAAGNTIYF. The CDR3 DNA reads TGTGCCAGCAGCTTAGACAGGGAAAGACGGGGAGCCGCTGGAAACACCATATATTTT. The chain links TRBV11-2 to TRBJ1-3, with D tentatively TRBD1 (5 bases). V was cut by 0 bases and J by 2 bases, with 20 bases left in between. The CDR3 is 19 amino acids. Germline loops: CDR1 SGHAT, CDR2 FQNNGV.

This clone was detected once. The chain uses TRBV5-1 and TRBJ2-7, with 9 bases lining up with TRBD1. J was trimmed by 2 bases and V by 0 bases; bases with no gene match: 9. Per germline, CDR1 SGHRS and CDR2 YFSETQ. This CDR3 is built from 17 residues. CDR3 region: CASSLVGPGTGTYEQYF. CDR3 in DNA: TGCGCCAGCAGCTTGGTTGGACCCGGGACAGGGACCTACGAGCAGTACTTC.

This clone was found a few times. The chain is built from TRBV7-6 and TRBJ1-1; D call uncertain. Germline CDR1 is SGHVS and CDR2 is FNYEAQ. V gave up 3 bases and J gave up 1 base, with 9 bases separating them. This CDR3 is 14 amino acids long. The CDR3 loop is CASSLGNENTEAFF. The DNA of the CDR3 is TGTGCCAGCAGCTTGGGCAACGAGAACACTGAAGCTTTCTTT.

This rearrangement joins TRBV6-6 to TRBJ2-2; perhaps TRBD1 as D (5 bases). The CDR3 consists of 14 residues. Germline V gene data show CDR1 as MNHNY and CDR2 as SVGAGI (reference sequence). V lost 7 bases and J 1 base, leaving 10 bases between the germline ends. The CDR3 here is CASIPTENTGELFF. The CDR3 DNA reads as TGTGCCAGCATCCCGACAGAGAACACCGGGGAGCTGTTTTTT.

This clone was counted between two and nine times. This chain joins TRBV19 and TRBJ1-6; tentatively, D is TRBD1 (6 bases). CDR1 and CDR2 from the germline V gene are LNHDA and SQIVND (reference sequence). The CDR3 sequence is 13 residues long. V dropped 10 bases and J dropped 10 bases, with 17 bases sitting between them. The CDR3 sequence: CATTRGVGSPLHF. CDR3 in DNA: TGTGCCACCACTAGGGGGGTTGGGTCACCCCTCCACTTT.

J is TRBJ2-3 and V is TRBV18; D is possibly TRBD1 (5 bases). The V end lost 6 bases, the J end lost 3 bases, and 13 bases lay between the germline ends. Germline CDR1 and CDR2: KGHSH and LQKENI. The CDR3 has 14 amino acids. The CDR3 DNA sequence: TGTGCCAGCTCCCAGTCGTGGACAACAGATACGCAGTATTTT. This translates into CASSQSWTTDTQYF.

CDR3 sequence reads: CASSRGTSYNEQFF. The CDR3 bases are TGTGCCAGCAGTCGCGGGACTAGCTACAATGAGCAGTTCTTC. The chain recombines TRBV6-5 with TRBJ2-1; 8 nucleotides agree with TRBD2. Unmatched junction bases numbered 3, after V lost 5 bases and J lost 3 bases. This CDR3 is 14 amino acids long. Germline values: CDR1 MNHEY, CDR2 SVGAGI.

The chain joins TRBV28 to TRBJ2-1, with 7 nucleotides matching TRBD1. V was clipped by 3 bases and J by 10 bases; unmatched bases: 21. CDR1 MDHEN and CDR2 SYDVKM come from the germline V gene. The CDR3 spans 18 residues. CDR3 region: CASSFGPETGTDREEQFF. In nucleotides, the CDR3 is TGTGCCAGCAGTTTTGGGCCCGAAACCGGGACAGACAGGGAAGAGCAGTTCTTC.

The CDR3 loop reads CASSGGSPYTDTQYF. CDR3 sequence (DNA): TGCGCCAGCAGTGGGGGAAGTCCCTACACAGATACGCAGTATTTT. V is TRBV5-1 and J is TRBJ2-3; D tentatively fits TRBD1 or TRBD2 (5 bases each). The germline CDR1 and CDR2 sequences are SGHRS and YFSETQ. The CDR3 is 15 amino acids. With 5 bases removed from V and 2 bases from J, the gap between germline ends came to 15 bases.

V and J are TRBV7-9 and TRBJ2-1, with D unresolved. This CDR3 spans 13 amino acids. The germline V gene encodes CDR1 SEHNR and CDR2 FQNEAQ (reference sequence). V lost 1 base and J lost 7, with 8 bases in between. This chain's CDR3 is CASSLGPVNEQFF. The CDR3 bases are TGTGCCAGCAGCTTAGGACCTGTGAATGAGCAGTTCTTC. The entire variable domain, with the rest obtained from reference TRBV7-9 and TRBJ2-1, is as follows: DTGVSQNPRHKITKRGQNVTFRCDPISEHNRLYWYRQTLGQGPEFLTYFQNEAQLEKSRLLSDRFSAERPKGSFSTLEIQRTEQGDSAMYLCASSLGPVNEQFFGPGTRLTVL.

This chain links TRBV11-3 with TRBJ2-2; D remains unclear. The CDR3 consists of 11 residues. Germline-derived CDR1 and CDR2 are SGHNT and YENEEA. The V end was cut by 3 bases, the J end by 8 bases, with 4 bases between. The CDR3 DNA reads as TGTGCCAGCAGCTTTTGGGGGGAGCTGTTTTTT. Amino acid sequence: CASSFWGELFF. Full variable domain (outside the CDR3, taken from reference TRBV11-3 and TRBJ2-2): EAGVVQSPRYKIIEKKQPVAFWCNPISGHNTLYWYLQNLGQGPELLIRYENEEAVDDSQLPKDRFSAERLKGVDSTLKIQPAELGDSAVYLCASSFWGELFFGEGSRLTVL.

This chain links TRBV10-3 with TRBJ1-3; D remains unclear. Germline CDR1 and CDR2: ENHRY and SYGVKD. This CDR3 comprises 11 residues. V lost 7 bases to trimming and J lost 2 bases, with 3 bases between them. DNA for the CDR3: TGTGCCATCACACCTGGAAACACCATATATTTT. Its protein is CAITPGNTIYF.

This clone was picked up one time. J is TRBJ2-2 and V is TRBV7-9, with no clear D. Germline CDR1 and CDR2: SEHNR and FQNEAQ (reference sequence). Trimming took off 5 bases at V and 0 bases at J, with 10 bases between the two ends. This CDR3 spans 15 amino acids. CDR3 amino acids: CASSEEGPNTGELFF. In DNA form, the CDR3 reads TGTGCCAGCAGCGAGGAAGGGCCGAACACCGGGGAGCTGTTTTTT.

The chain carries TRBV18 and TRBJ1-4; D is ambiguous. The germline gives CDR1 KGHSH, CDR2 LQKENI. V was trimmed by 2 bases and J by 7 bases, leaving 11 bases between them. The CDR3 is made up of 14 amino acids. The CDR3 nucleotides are TGTGCCAGCTCACCATCCTCCGGTCTTGAAAAACTGTTTTTT. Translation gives CASSPSSGLEKLFF.

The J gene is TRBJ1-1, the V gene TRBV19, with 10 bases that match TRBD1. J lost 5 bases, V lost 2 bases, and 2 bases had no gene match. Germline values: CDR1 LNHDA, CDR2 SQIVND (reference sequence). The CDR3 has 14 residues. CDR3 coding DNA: TGTGCCAGTAGTATACGACAGGGGGCAACTGAAGCTTTCTTT. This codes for CASSIRQGATEAFF. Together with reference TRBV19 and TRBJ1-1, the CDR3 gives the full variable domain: DGGITQSPKYLFRKEGQNVTLSCEQNLNHDAMYWYRQDPGQGLRLIYYSQIVNDFQKGDIAEGYSVSREKKESFPLTVTSAQKNPTAFYLCASSIRQGATEAFFGQGTRLTVV.

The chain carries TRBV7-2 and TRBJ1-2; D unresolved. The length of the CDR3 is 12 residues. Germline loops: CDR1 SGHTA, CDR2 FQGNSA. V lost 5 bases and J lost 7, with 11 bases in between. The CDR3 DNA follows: TGTGCCAGCAGCCTGAACCTGGGTGGCTACACCTTC. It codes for CASSLNLGGYTF.

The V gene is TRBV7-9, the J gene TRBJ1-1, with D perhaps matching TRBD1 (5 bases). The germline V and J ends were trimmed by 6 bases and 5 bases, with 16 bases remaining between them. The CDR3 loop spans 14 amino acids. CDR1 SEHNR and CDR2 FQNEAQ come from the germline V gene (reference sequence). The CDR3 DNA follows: TGTGCCAGCAGTTCGGGGTCAGGGTGGACTGAAGCTTTCTTT. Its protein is CASSSGSGWTEAFF.

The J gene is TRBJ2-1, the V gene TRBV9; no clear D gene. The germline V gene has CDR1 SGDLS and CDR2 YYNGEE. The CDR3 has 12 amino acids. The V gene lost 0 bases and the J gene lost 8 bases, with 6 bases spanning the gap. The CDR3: CASSVAFDEQFF. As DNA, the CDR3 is TGTGCCAGCAGCGTAGCTTTCGATGAGCAGTTCTTC.

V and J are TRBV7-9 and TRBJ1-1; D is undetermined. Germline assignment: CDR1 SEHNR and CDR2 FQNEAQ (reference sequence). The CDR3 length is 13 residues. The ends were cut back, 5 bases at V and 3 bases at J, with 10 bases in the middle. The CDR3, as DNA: TGTGCCAGCAGCGTGACTGTACACACTGAAGCTTTCTTT. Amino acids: CASSVTVHTEAFF.

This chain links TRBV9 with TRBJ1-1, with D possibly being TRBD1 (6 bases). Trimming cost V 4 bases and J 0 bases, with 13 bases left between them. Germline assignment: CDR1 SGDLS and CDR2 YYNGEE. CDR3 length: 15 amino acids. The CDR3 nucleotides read TGTGCCAGCAGCCCGAGACAGGCCCTGAACACTGAAGCTTTCTTT. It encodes CASSPRQALNTEAFF. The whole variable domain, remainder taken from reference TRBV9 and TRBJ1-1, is DSGVTQTPKHLITATGQRVTLRCSPRSGDLSVYWYQQSLDQGLQFLIQYYNGEERAKGNILERFSAQQFPDLHSELNLSSLELGDSALYFCASSPRQALNTEAFFGQGTRLTVV.